The subject of this entry is one T cell receptor (beta chain). Original processing methods: The authors estimated nucleated cell counts from reference gene primer amplification. Profiled with immunoSEQ multiplex PCR; TCRdb holds only in-frame clones, not every one. The D gene and trimming were derived from the DNA, and the V and J assignments and clone size from that table. The sample has approximately 210,000 clones, around 90% seen once. This record belongs to a study of blood T cell repertoires in COVID-19. Trimming removed 6 bases at V and 4 bases at J, with 15 bases between. The CDR3 totals 14 residues. Germline V gene lookup returns CDR1 MDHEN and CDR2 SYDVKM.

The V gene is TRBV28, the J gene TRBJ1-2, with D possibly TRBD1 on 6 matching bases. The source material was peripheral blood. The sequence was collected from an older man with acute or convalescent COVID-19. This CDR3 is CASSLTGYGYGYTF. CDR3 nucleotide sequence: TGTGCCAGCAGCCTTACAGGGTACGGCTATGGCTACACCTTC.